This paragraph covers one T cell receptor (beta chain) sequence. J gave up 5 bases and V 4 bases, and 3 bases lay outside the gene matches. This CDR3 is 14 amino acids long. Per germline, CDR1 MNHNY and CDR2 SVGAGI (reference sequence). The data originate from a study of blood T cell repertoires in COVID-19. The assay was immunoSEQ multiplex PCR, and TCRdb's table has in-frame clones only and misses some. This sample has a few hundred thousand clones; 80% to 90% occur once, and the top ten carry more than 9%. The sequence derives from a woman older than 75 with acute or convalescent COVID-19. The chain combines TRBV6-6 with TRBJ1-4; TRBD1 agrees at 8 bases. Sequenced sample: peripheral blood. The CDR3 loop reads CASSFRTGNEKLFF. The CDR3 DNA follows: TGTGCCAGCAGTTTCCGGACAGGGAATGAAAAACTGTTTTTT.